The entry that follows covers one T cell receptor (beta chain) sequence. The entry originates in a study of control samples from healthy donors and cancer patients. Germline assignment: CDR1 LGHDT and CDR2 YNNKEL (reference sequence). V was trimmed by 4 bases and J by 2 bases, leaving 6 bases between them. CDR3 size: 12 residues. Sequencing was performed with immunoSEQ multiplex PCR; in TCRdb, only in-frame clones are kept and a portion is missing. The table has about 160,000 clones, 95% to 96% seen once. What was sequenced was blood. The clonotype was recovered from a woman in her thirties in good health. The chain employs TRBV3-1 (or the pseudogene TRBV3-2) and TRBJ2-7; D may be TRBD1 (6 bases). CDR3 loop: CASSRDTYEQYF. The DNA for the CDR3 is TGTGCCAGCAGCCGGGACACCTACGAGCAGTACTTC.